A single sample is the source of the 14 T cell receptor beta chains below, sequenced in a study of OX40 agonist ivuxolimab in advanced cancers. Library construction relied on the immunoSEQ multiplex PCR assay. TCRdb took over this immuneACCESS table, retaining in-frame rearrangements with V and J assigned. Such tables are incomplete; in checked studies, under half of the missing clones stem from an unresolved V gene, and the remainder is unexplained. In all, the sample holds 50,000 to 75,000 clones, and less than 90% of those were seen once. The biggest ten clones account for 3.4% of the sample. The sequenced sample was CD4+ or CD8+ T cells sorted from blood, obtained in a trial of the OX40 agonist ivuxolimab. Source of these receptors: an adult with an advanced solid tumor such as melanoma, head and neck, liver or kidney cancer.

The gene calls are TRBV18 and TRBJ1-6; TRBD1 agrees at 7 bases. The CDR3 has 16 residues. V lost 6 bases and J lost 5; bases outside the gene matches: 10. Germline CDR1 is KGHSH and CDR2 is LQKENI. CDR3 sequence: CASSRRQGENNSPLHF. For the CDR3, the DNA is TGTGCCAGCTCCCGCCGACAGGGTGAAAATAATTCACCCCTCCACTTT.

The rearrangement uses TRBV28 and TRBJ2-3; D gene uncertain. Germline lookup yields CDR1 MDHEN and CDR2 SYDVKM. The CDR3 has 13 amino acids. V lost 7 bases and J lost 1, with 9 bases in between. CDR3: CASNSIGTDTQYF. The DNA of the CDR3 is TGTGCCAGCAATTCGATCGGCACAGATACGCAGTATTTT.

CDR3 amino acids: CASSQDTVDEQFF. The DNA of the CDR3 is TGCGCCAGCAGCCAAGATACAGTCGATGAGCAGTTCTTC. The chain joins TRBV4-3 to TRBJ2-1; unclear D gene. The CDR3 is made up of 13 amino acids. In germline, CDR1 is LGHNA, CDR2 YSLEER. Trimming pared 0 bases from V and 8 bases from J, leaving 8 bases between.

The rearrangement links TRBV6-6 to TRBJ2-7; D ambiguous. The germline V and J ends were trimmed by 6 bases and 0 bases, with 6 bases remaining between them. The CDR3 consists of 12 residues. Per germline, CDR1 MNHNY and CDR2 SVGAGI (reference sequence). The CDR3 DNA sequence: TGTGCCAGCAGCCGCGCCTCCTACGAGCAGTACTTC. It translates to CASSRASYEQYF.

The genes are TRBV2 and TRBJ2-7; TRBD2 agrees at 8 bases. CDR1 and CDR2 from the germline V gene are SNHLY and FYNNEI. With V trimmed by 5 bases and J by 5 bases, 11 bases remained unmatched. CDR3 size: 15 residues. CDR3 in amino acids: CASSPLAGSVHEQYF. CDR3 bases: TGTGCCAGCAGTCCTTTAGCGGGGAGCGTCCACGAGCAGTACTTC. The whole variable domain, remainder taken from reference TRBV2 and TRBJ2-7, is EPEVTQTPSHQVTQMGQEVILRCVPISNHLYFYWYRQILGQKVEFLVSFYNNEISEKSEIFDDQFSVERPDGSNFTLKIRSTKLEDSAMYFCASSPLAGSVHEQYFGPGTRLTVT.

The chain links TRBV27 to TRBJ2-3, with D hard to call. V was trimmed by 5 bases and J by 0 bases, leaving 12 bases between them. The CDR3 consists of 15 residues. The germline CDR1 and CDR2 sequences are MNHEY and SMNVEV (reference sequence). The CDR3 loop reads CASSGKGGSTDTQYF. The CDR3 DNA is TGTGCCAGCAGTGGGAAGGGCGGAAGCACAGATACGCAGTATTTT.

The chain uses TRBV7-2 and TRBJ2-5, with D uncertain. V gave up 4 bases and J gave up 4 bases, with 16 bases separating them. Germline lookup yields CDR1 SGHTA and CDR2 FQGNSA. There are 15 residues in the CDR3. The CDR3 DNA sequence: TGTGCCAGCAGCTCCGTGGACGGTTTAGGAGAGACCCAGTACTTC. Translated, it gives CASSSVDGLGETQYF.

The chain employs TRBV5-1 and TRBJ2-1; no clear D gene. The V end lost 4 bases, the J end lost 5 bases, and 7 bases lay between the germline ends. Germline CDR1 is SGHRS and CDR2 is YFSETQ. CDR3 length equals 12 residues. The CDR3 bases are TGCGCCAGCAGCCAAGGGCACAATGAGCAGTTCTTC. Translation: CASSQGHNEQFF.

The V and J genes are TRBV7-9 and TRBJ2-1; D is perhaps TRBD1 (5 bases). The CDR3 has 15 residues. The V and J ends lost 5 bases and 9 bases respectively, with 20 bases between them. Germline V gene lookup returns CDR1 SEHNR and CDR2 FQNEAQ (reference sequence). The CDR3 nucleotides read TGTGCCAGCAGCCAGCTTGACTCGACCCAGGGTGAGCAGTTCTTC. Amino acid sequence: CASSQLDSTQGEQFF. The variable domain in full, with the rest retrieved from reference TRBV7-9 and TRBJ2-1, is DTGVSQNPRHKITKRGQNVTFRCDPISEHNRLYWYRQTLGQGPEFLTYFQNEAQLEKSRLLSDRFSAERPKGSFSTLEIQRTEQGDSAMYLCASSQLDSTQGEQFFGPGTRLTVL.

The chain links TRBV2 to TRBJ2-5; D is unresolved. Germline V gene lookup returns CDR1 SNHLY and CDR2 FYNNEI. The CDR3 has 13 residues. V dropped 4 bases and J dropped 7 bases, with 13 bases sitting between them. The CDR3 region is CASSGLVLGTQYF. The DNA for the CDR3 is TGTGCCAGCAGTGGTCTGGTTCTCGGGACCCAGTACTTC.

The V call is TRBV4-3, the J call TRBJ2-5, with D possibly matching TRBD2 (5 bases). V gave up 1 base and J gave up 4 bases, with 10 bases separating them. The CDR3 totals 14 residues. Looked up from germline, CDR1 is LGHNA and CDR2 is YSLEER. The CDR3 nucleotides read TGCGCCAGCAGCCAAGTCGGGGTTGGAGAGACCCAGTACTTC. Encoded protein: CASSQVGVGETQYF.

The V call is TRBV9, the J call TRBJ2-2; D call uncertain. The CDR3 has 14 residues. V dropped 1 base and J dropped 4 bases, with 8 bases sitting between them. CDR1 SGDLS and CDR2 YYNGEE come from the germline V gene. The CDR3 DNA is TGTGCCAGCAGCGTAAGTTACGGCACCGGGGAGCTGTTTTTT. It specifies CASSVSYGTGELFF.

CDR3 residues: CASSSYAYEQYF. The DNA of the CDR3 is TGTGCCAGCAGCTCATATGCCTACGAGCAGTACTTC. The chain uses TRBV7-9 and TRBJ2-7; D unclear. The CDR3 is made up of 12 amino acids. Germline lookup yields CDR1 SEHNR and CDR2 FQNEAQ (reference sequence). V was clipped by 4 bases and J by 2 bases, with 6 bases between them.

This clone was counted once. The rearrangement joins TRBV7-9 to TRBJ2-1, with 13 bases lining up with TRBD2. Trimming removed 8 bases from V and 7 bases from J; junction bases left unmatched: 8. The CDR3 sequence is 15 residues long. Germline values: CDR1 SEHNR, CDR2 FQNEAQ (reference sequence). In DNA, the CDR3 is TGTGCCAGCCTTCGACTAGCGGGGGGCTATAATGAGCAGTTCTTC. It translates to CASLRLAGGYNEQFF. The full variable domain, its missing parts supplied by reference TRBV7-9 and TRBJ2-1, is DTGVSQNPRHKITKRGQNVTFRCDPISEHNRLYWYRQTLGQGPEFLTYFQNEAQLEKSRLLSDRFSAERPKGSFSTLEIQRTEQGDSAMYLCASLRLAGGYNEQFFGPGTRLTVL.